This TCR beta chain was documented in a study of blood T cell repertoires in COVID-19 (dated by TCRdb to about 2020). Some background on the complete study: Samples covering the acute and convalescent phases of COVID-19 were provided by collaborators in the United States, Italy and Spain. The prospective study material was composed of cDNA or gDNA derived from T cells, B-cell-depleted T cells, or PBMCs. Deeply sampled blood TCRbeta repertoires from subjects exposed to, actively infected with, or recovered from COVID-19 were included in the dataset. The repertoires were released in a freely available public database intended as a resource for research on the immune response to SARS-CoV-2. Samples came from the ongoing ImmuneRACE study (first 160 participants) plus 1,254 subjects from 6 global collaborators. Sample metadata almost always included a de-identified subject ID, COVID-19 status, age in years and sex. HLA class I and class II types, where available, came from metadata supplied by the sample provider rather than from assay-based typing. Study-wide conclusions, independent of this receptor: The quantity of clinical and demographic metadata differed by source and by participant and was supplied without curation.

Each collaborating institution followed its own protocols to collect whole blood in K2EDTA tubes. Collaborator samples were shipped for TCRbeta analysis as frozen whole blood, isolated PBMCs, or DNA extracted from either sample type. Details on this clone: Its cognate antigen has yet to be identified. No qualities accompany the bases; no much larger clone lies one base away.

V is pruned by 4 bases and J by 5 bases, leaving 8 bases of the junction without a gene match. The germline V gene (reference sequence) supplies CDR1 SGHNT and CDR2 YYREEE. The CDR3 spans 14 residues, from the cysteine through the phenylalanine. This entry keeps only the CDR3 DNA: 42 bases, framed from base 1. TCRbeta CDR3 regions were amplified from genomic DNA by means of the immunoSEQ Assay, a bias-controlled multiplex PCR. Regarding the original processing steps: Within the assay, amplification of reference gene primers was used to estimate how many nucleated cells each sample contained. Sequence reads were collapsed and filtered to measure the absolute abundance of every unique TCRbeta CDR3 rearrangement. For each sample, productive Simpson clonality was calculated by taking the square root of Simpson's diversity index across productive rearrangements. The immuneACCESS repertoire file appears here via TCRdb, limited to in-frame rearrangements. These files lack a portion of the clones; in checked studies, under half of the deficit traces to unresolved V genes, and the cause of the others is not known. That table gives V, J and clone size, and the DNA gave D and trimming. In all, the sample holds 150,000 to 200,000 clones, and around four fifths of those were seen once. 2.5% to 3.5% of the sample belongs to the ten largest clones.

The sequence was collected from a woman of 80 years or more with active or convalescent COVID-19. Input material: peripheral blood. The V gene is TRBV5-4 and the J gene is TRBJ2-5; the junction holds 7 bases that match TRBD1. The CDR3 in this case is CASSEGGTGETQYF. The bases read TGTGCCAGCAGCGAAGGGGGCACTGGGGAGACCCAGTACTTC.